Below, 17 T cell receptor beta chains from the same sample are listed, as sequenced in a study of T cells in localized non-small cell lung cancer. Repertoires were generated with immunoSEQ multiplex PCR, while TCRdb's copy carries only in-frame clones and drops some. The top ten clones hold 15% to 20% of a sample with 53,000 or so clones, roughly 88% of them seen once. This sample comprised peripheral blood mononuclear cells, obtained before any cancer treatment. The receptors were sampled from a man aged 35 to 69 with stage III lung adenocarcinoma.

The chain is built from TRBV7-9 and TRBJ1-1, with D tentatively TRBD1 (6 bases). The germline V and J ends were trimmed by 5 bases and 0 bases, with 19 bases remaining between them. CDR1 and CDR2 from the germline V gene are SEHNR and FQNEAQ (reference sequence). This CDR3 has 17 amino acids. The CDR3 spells CASSPQWGEGVNTEAFF. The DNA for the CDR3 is TGTGCCAGCAGCCCCCAGTGGGGGGAGGGGGTGAACACTGAAGCTTTCTTT.

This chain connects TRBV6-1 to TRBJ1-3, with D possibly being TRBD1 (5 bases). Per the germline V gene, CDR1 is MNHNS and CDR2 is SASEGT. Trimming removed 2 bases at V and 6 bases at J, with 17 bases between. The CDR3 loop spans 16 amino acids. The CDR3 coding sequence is TGTGCCAGCAGTGAAAGTCCACCCGGGACTGCAAACACCATATATTTT. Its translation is CASSESPPGTANTIYF.

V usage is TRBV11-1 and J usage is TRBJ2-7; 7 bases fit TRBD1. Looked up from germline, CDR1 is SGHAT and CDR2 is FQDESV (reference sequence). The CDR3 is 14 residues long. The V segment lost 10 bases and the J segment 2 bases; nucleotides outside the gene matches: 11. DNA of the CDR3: TGTGCCACCGCCCGGACAGGAGGCACCTACGAGCAGTACTTC. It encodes CATARTGGTYEQYF.

This chain's CDR3 is CASSESVIGETQYF. The CDR3 bases are TGTGCCAGCAGTGAATCGGTTATTGGGGAGACCCAGTACTTC. This rearrangement joins TRBV25-1 to TRBJ2-5, with no clear D. The V end was cut by 1 base, the J end by 5 bases, with 11 bases between. The germline V gene has CDR1 MGHDK and CDR2 SYGVNS. The CDR3 contains 14 residues. Using reference TRBV25-1 and TRBJ2-5 for the parts outside the CDR3, the full variable domain is EADIYQTPRYLVIGTGKKITLECSQTMGHDKMYWYQQDPGMELHLIHYSYGVNSTEKGDLSSESTVSRIRTEHFPLTLESARPSHTSQYLCASSESVIGETQYFGPGTRLLVL.

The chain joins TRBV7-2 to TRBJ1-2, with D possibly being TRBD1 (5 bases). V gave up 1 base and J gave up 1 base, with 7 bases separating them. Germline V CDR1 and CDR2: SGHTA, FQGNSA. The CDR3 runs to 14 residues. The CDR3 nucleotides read TGTGCCAGCAGCTTAGGGCAGGGTAACTATGGCTACACCTTC. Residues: CASSLGQGNYGYTF.

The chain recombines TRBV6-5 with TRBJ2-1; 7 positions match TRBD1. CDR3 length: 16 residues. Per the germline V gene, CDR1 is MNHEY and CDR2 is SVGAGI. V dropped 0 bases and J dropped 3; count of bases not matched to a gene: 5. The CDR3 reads CASSYSGQRNYNEQFF. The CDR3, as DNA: TGTGCCAGCAGTTACTCGGGACAGAGAAACTACAATGAGCAGTTCTTC.

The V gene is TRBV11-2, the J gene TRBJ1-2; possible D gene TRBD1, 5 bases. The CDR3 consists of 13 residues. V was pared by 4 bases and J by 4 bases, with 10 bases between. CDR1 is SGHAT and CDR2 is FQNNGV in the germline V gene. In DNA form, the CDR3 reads TGTGCCAGCAGCTCGGGACGCGGCTATGGCTACACCTTC. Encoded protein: CASSSGRGYGYTF.

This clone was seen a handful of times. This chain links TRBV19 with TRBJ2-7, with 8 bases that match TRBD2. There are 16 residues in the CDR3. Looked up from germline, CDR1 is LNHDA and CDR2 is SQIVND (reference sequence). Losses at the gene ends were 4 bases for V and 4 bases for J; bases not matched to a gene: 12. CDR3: CASSTLPGLARYEQYF. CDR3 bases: TGTGCCAGTAGTACCCTGCCCGGACTAGCTAGGTACGAGCAGTACTTC.

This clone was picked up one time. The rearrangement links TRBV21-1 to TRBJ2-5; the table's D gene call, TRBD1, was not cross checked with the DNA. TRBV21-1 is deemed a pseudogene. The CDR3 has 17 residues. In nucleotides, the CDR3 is TGTGCCAGCAGCAAAGGGAGACAGGGAGGATACCAAGAGACCCAGTACTTC. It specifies CASSKGRQGGYQETQYF.

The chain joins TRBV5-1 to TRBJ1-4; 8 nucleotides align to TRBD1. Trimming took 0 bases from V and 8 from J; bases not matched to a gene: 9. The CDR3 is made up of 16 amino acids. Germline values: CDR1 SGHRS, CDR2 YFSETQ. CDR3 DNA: TGCGCCAGCAGCTTGGGACAGGGGTTCGGAGAAGAAAAACTGTTTTTT. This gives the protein CASSLGQGFGEEKLFF.

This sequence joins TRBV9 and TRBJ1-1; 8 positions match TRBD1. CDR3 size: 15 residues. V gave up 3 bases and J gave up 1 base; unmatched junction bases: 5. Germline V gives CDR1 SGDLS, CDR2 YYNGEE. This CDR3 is CASSEADRANTEAFF. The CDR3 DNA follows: TGTGCCAGCAGCGAGGCGGACAGGGCGAACACTGAAGCTTTCTTT. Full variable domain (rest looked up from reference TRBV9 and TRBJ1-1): DSGVTQTPKHLITATGQRVTLRCSPRSGDLSVYWYQQSLDQGLQFLIQYYNGEERAKGNILERFSAQQFPDLHSELNLSSLELGDSALYFCASSEADRANTEAFFGQGTRLTVV.

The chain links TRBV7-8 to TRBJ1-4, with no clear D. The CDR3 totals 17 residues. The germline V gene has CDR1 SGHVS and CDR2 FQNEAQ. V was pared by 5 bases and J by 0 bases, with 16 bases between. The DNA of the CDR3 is TGTGCCAGCAGCCTATCCGGGCCTGTGGCAACTAATGAAAAACTGTTTTTT. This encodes CASSLSGPVATNEKLFF.

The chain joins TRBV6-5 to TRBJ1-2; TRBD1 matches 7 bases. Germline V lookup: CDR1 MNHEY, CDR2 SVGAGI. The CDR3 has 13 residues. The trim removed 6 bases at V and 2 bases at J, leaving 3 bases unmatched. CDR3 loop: CASRQDRNYGYTF. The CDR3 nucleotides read TGTGCCAGCAGGCAGGACAGGAACTATGGCTACACCTTC.

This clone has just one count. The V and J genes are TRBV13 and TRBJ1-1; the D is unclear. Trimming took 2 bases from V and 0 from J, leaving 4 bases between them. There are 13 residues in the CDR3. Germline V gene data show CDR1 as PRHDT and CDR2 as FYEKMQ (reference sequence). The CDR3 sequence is CASSLILNTEAFF. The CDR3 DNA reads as TGTGCCAGCAGCTTAATACTGAACACTGAAGCTTTCTTT.

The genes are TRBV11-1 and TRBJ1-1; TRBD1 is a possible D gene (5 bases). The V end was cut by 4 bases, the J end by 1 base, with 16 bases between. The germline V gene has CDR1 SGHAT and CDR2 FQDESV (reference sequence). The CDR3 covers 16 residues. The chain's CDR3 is CASSSQGYPANTEAFF. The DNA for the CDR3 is TGTGCCAGCAGCTCCCAGGGTTACCCAGCGAACACTGAAGCTTTCTTT.

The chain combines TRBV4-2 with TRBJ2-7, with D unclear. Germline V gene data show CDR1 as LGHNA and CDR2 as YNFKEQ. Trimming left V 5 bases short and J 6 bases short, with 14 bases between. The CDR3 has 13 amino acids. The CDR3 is CASSSRAFSEQYF. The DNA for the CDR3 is TGTGCCAGCAGCTCCCGGGCATTTAGCGAGCAGTACTTC.

Here the CDR3 DNA reads TGTGCCAGCAGCTTAAGGGACCCGGGGGAAAAGGGCTACACCTTC. Its translation is CASSLRDPGEKGYTF. This chain connects TRBV7-9 to TRBJ1-2, with D possibly being TRBD1 (5 bases). The CDR3 sequence is 15 residues long. The V gene's germline CDR1 is SEHNR and CDR2 FQNEAQ (reference sequence). Between the trimmed V and J ends, which lost 2 bases and 8 bases, there was a span of 18 bases.